The clone carrying this TCR beta chain came up a few times. Antigen unknown. These data originate in a study of cytomegalovirus exposure and HLA in healthy donors. Study-wide points: Highest at DRB1 and lowest at HLA-C, TCR association rates differed among HLA loci in a later analysis. A highly shared variant cluster was judged a likely technical artifact. Per a later analysis, 15,000 to 20,000 TCR beta sequences showed association with HLA alleles at 0.05 false discovery rate.

PCR used 60 Vbeta primers and 13 Jbeta primers. The table came from immunoSEQ multiplex PCR; TCRdb's copy has only in-frame clones and leaves some out. The sample holds some 200,000 clones, roughly 68% seen once. The specimen was PBMCs. The clonotype was recovered from a man aged 40-50 years in good health and CMV-seropositive.

The chain's CDR3 is CASSLSFGLNTDTQYF. In DNA form, the CDR3 reads TGTGCCAGCAGTTTATCTTTCGGACTTAACACAGATACGCAGTATTTT. The chain joins TRBV27 to TRBJ2-3; TRBD2 is a possible D gene (5 bases). The CDR3 is made up of 16 amino acids. Trimming pared 0 bases from V and 2 bases from J, leaving 12 bases between. The germline CDR1 and CDR2 sequences are MNHEY and SMNVEV (reference sequence).